This TCR beta chain was identified during a study of blood T cell repertoires in COVID-19. CDR1 is LGHDT and CDR2 is YNNKEL in the germline V gene (reference sequence). This CDR3 region has 16 residues. Losses at the gene ends were 3 bases for V and 5 bases for J; bases not matched to a gene: 8. Profiled with immunoSEQ multiplex PCR; TCRdb holds only in-frame clones, not every one. The table records some 330,000 clones, more than 85% of them present only once. Sequencing was done on a sample of PBMCs or T cells enriched from blood (not recorded which). The chain joins TRBV3-1 (or the pseudogene TRBV3-2) to TRBJ2-5; 11 bases fit TRBD2. The sequence came from a woman aged 30 to 39 who had recovered from COVID-19. CDR3 nucleotides: TGTGCCAGCAGCCACCATAGCGGGGGGGCCTCGGAGACCCAGTACTTC. As protein: CASSHHSGGASETQYF.